There are a few counts of the clone carrying this T cell receptor (beta chain). The sample originates from a study of circulating CD8 cells and anti-PD-1 response in melanoma. Looking at the study overall: Patients received intravenous nivolumab, 3 mg/kg, every 2 weeks.

TCR libraries were prepared from roughly 14 ng of total RNA with the QIAseq Immune Repertoire TCR panel. TCRdb reprocessed the reads via MiXCR and lists one record per CDR3 protein. This table has approximately 150 distinct CDR3 sequences, about a tenth appearing once. Germline V gene data show CDR1 as SGHTA and CDR2 as FQGNSA. J was trimmed by 4 bases and V by 5 bases; bases with no gene match: 4. This CDR3 is built from 13 residues. Four subsets defined by PD-1 and/or TIGIT were sorted from live CD3+CD8+TCRalphabeta+ cells. Material: CD8+ T cells from PBMCs, obtained at baseline or after one month of anti-PD-1 therapy (not recorded which). The J gene is TRBJ2-7, the V gene TRBV7-2, with 8 positions matching TRBD1. The clonotype originates from a human donor with melanoma. This CDR3 is CASSLRTGYEQYF. The CDR3 DNA follows: TGTGCCAGCAGCCTACGGACAGGGTACGAGCAGTACTTC.